These T cell receptor beta chains were read from a single sample in a study of T cell responses to AZD1222 COVID-19 vaccine. Method: immunoSEQ multiplex PCR; TCRdb's copy keeps in-frame clones and lacks some. The table shows 130,000 or so clones, with 92% occurring only once. The input for sequencing was peripheral blood, taken on day 0 of AZD1222 vaccination. The source is an adult in good health. Both conserved end residues are part of each CDR3. A D gene is named only where the DNA matches it firmly. Only some rows state a clone size, as once, few, many or a class for expanded clones.

V gene	J gene	D gene	clone size	CDR3 protein	CDR3 DNA
TRBV11-3	TRBJ2-1	NA	NA	CASSLVVNEQFF	TGTGCCAGCAGCTTAGTTGTTAATGAGCAGTTCTTC
TRBV5-4	TRBJ2-5	TRBD2	NA	CASSLAGGRETQYF	TGTGCCAGCAGCTTAGCGGGGGGGCGCGAGACCCAGTACTTC
TRBV19	TRBJ1-5	NA	NA	CASSFSDRNQPQHF	TGTGCCAGTAGTTTCTCAGACCGCAATCAGCCCCAGCATTTT
TRBV19	TRBJ2-1	TRBD1	NA	CASSGGQGTYNEQFF	TGTGCCAGTAGTGGGGGACAGGGGACCTACAATGAGCAGTTCTTC
TRBV12-3/TRBV12-4	TRBJ1-5	NA	few	CASSLVGNQPQHF	TGTGCCAGCAGTTTAGTGGGCAATCAGCCCCAGCATTTT
TRBV11-2	TRBJ2-1	NA	once	CASSPTRAGWDEQFF	TGTGCCAGCAGCCCTACTAGGGCGGGGTGGGATGAGCAGTTCTTC
TRBV27	TRBJ2-3	NA	NA	CASTPNSGNTDTQYF	TGTGCCAGCACCCCAAATAGCGGCAACACAGATACGCAGTATTTT
TRBV15	TRBJ2-3	NA	NA	CATNREGVTQYF	TGTGCCACCAACCGGGAAGGGGTTACGCAGTATTTT
TRBV7-9	TRBJ1-2	TRBD1	NA	CASSLDGTGSSYGYTF	TGTGCCAGCAGCTTAGATGGGACAGGGTCGAGCTATGGCTACACCTTC
TRBV24-1	TRBJ1-2	NA	NA	CATSDEQGNTAF	TGTGCCACCAGTGATGAACAGGGTAATACGGCCTTC
TRBV11-3	TRBJ2-1	NA	NA	CASSLAPPPVGEQFF	TGTGCCAGCAGCTTAGCCCCGCCTCCGGTTGGTGAGCAGTTCTTC
TRBV7-2	TRBJ2-7	TRBD1	NA	CASSPGTGPTYEQYF	TGTGCCAGCAGCCCGGGGACAGGGCCTACCTACGAGCAGTACTTC
TRBV10-3	TRBJ2-5	TRBD1	few	CAIAGTGEETQYF	TGTGCCATCGCCGGGACAGGAGAAGAGACCCAGTACTTC
TRBV29-1	TRBJ2-5	NA	once	CSVIEETQYF	TGCAGCGTCATAGAGGAGACCCAGTACTTC
TRBV19	TRBJ1-2	NA	NA	CASSIGRGQAYGYTF	TGTGCCAGTAGTATTGGTCGGGGTCAGGCCTATGGCTACACCTTC
TRBV4-1	TRBJ1-6	NA	NA	CASSQARTDDSPLHF	TGCGCCAGCAGCCAAGCGAGGACGGATGATTCACCCCTCCACTTT
TRBV6-5	TRBJ1-5	NA	NA	CASNGGPNQPQHF	TGTGCCAGCAATGGGGGTCCTAATCAGCCCCAGCATTTT
TRBV7-3	TRBJ2-5	NA	NA	CASSFLYQETQYF	TGTGCCAGCAGCTTTCTCTACCAAGAGACCCAGTACTTC
TRBV11-2	TRBJ2-5	NA	NA	CASSLANQETQYF	TGTGCCAGCAGCCTAGCGAACCAAGAGACCCAGTACTTC
TRBV18	TRBJ2-2	NA	NA	CASYRITGELFF	TGTGCCAGCTACAGGATCACCGGGGAGCTGTTTTTT
TRBV5-1	TRBJ2-3	TRBD2	NA	CASSAGTSGGTQYF	TGCGCCAGCAGCGCGGGGACTAGTGGTGGTACGCAGTATTTT
TRBV7-2	TRBJ1-5	NA	NA	CASSLNRYSNQPQHF	TGTGCCAGCAGCTTAAACAGGTATAGCAATCAGCCCCAGCATTTT
TRBV6-4	TRBJ1-2	NA	NA	CASSEGWGAPGYTF	TGTGCCAGCAGTGAGGGATGGGGGGCTCCTGGCTACACCTTC
TRBV18	TRBJ1-2	NA	NA	CASSPQGANYGYTF	TGTGCCAGCTCGCCCCAGGGAGCTAACTATGGCTACACCTTC
TRBV5-1	TRBJ2-3	TRBD2	NA	CASSLDIAGAADTQYF	TGCGCCAGCAGCTTGGATATAGCGGGGGCCGCAGATACGCAGTATTTT
TRBV4-1	TRBJ2-3	NA	NA	CASSPTRDTQYF	TGCGCCAGCAGCCCGACTAGAGATACGCAGTATTTT
TRBV28	TRBJ2-5	NA	NA	CASSLSSLGTQYF	TGTGCCAGCAGTTTATCCTCGCTTGGGACCCAGTACTTC
TRBV29-1	TRBJ1-6	NA	few	CSVITADYNSPLHF	TGCAGCGTGATCACAGCAGACTATAATTCACCCCTCCACTTT
TRBV7-8	TRBJ1-5	NA	NA	CASSLERGRIRNQPQHF	TGTGCCAGCAGCTTAGAAAGGGGAAGGATTCGCAATCAGCCCCAGCATTTT
TRBV19	TRBJ1-2	NA	NA	CASSPRQAVPRYTF	TGTGCCAGTAGTCCAAGGCAGGCAGTCCCTCGCTACACCTTC
TRBV27	TRBJ1-6	NA	NA	CASSFRATPVSINSPLHF	TGTGCCAGCAGTTTTCGGGCCACCCCAGTGTCGATAAATTCACCCCTCCACTTT
TRBV7-9	TRBJ2-7	NA	NA	CASSLDQVRAYEQYF	TGTGCCAGCAGCTTAGATCAGGTTCGGGCCTACGAGCAGTACTTC